One sample yielded the 12 T cell receptor beta chains listed below, sequenced in a study of T cells after yellow fever vaccination. From the 5' RACE reads, TCRdb called clonotypes with MiXCR, one entry per CDR3 protein. The sample contains a few hundred thousand distinct CDR3 sequences, roughly 6.2% of which appear only once. The material was PBMCs, obtained 5 days after the yellow fever booster vaccination. The receptors were sampled from a man aged 30 to 39 who received the YFV17D yellow fever vaccine.

This clonotype was observed a handful of times. For the CDR3, the DNA is TGTGCCAGCAGTTACTCGGTATTTAGCGGCAATGAGCAGTTCTTC. This encodes CASSYSVFSGNEQFF. The chain carries TRBV6-5 and TRBJ2-1, with a possible D match to TRBD2 (6 bases). The CDR3 contains 15 residues. CDR1 and CDR2 from the germline V gene are MNHEY and SVGAGI. Between the trimmed V and J ends, which lost 0 bases and 6 bases, there was a span of 12 bases.

This clonotype was detected only a few times. The chain uses TRBV6-1 and TRBJ2-3; 11 nucleotides match TRBD1. The CDR3 has 15 residues. After removal of 5 bases from V and 1 base from J, the junction contained 2 bases not matched to a gene. Germline CDR1 reads MNHNS; CDR2 reads SASEGT. The CDR3 nucleotides read TGTGCCAGCAGTAAGGGACAGGGGGGCACAGATACGCAGTATTTT. Protein sequence: CASSKGQGGTDTQYF.

There are many counts of this clonotype. The chain employs TRBV20-1 and TRBJ2-7, with a possible D match to TRBD2 (7 bases). Trimming pared 3 bases from V and 2 bases from J, leaving 11 bases between. Germline CDR1 DFQATT, CDR2 SNEGSKA (reference sequence). The CDR3 loop spans 13 amino acids. CDR3 protein: CSASRGRAYEQYF. The CDR3 region has the DNA TGCAGTGCTAGTAGGGGGAGGGCCTACGAGCAGTACTTC.

The chain is built from TRBV5-1 and TRBJ2-7; 9 bases are shared with TRBD1. The V segment lost 0 bases and the J segment 2 bases; nucleotides outside the gene matches: 6. The CDR3 is 16 residues long. Germline V lookup: CDR1 SGHRS, CDR2 YFSETQ. The CDR3 bases are TGCGCCAGCAGCTTGGTCGGGGACAGGGTGACCTACGAGCAGTACTTC. Its protein is CASSLVGDRVTYEQYF.

CDR3 sequence reads: CASSSTRQDSYEQYF. The DNA for the CDR3 is TGCGCCAGCAGCTCAACTAGGCAGGACTCCTACGAGCAGTACTTC. The V gene is TRBV5-1, the J gene TRBJ2-7; perhaps TRBD2 as D (5 bases). Per the germline V gene, CDR1 is SGHRS and CDR2 is YFSETQ. Deletions cut 3 bases from V and 0 bases from J, with 13 bases between. The CDR3 is made up of 15 amino acids. The full variable domain, with the rest looked up from reference TRBV5-1 and TRBJ2-7, is KAGVTQTPRYLIKTRGQQVTLSCSPISGHRSVSWYQQTPGQGLQFLFEYFSETQRNKGNFPGRFSGRQFSNSRSEMNVSTLELGDSALYLCASSSTRQDSYEQYFGPGTRLTVT.

The genes are TRBV20-1 and TRBJ2-7; 10 bases map to TRBD1. The length of the CDR3 is 15 residues. V gave up 3 bases and J gave up 6 bases; unmatched junction bases: 11. CDR1 and CDR2 (germline): DFQATT, SNEGSKA (reference sequence). DNA for the CDR3: TGCAGTGCTAGGCGTCCGAGGACAGGGGGTGTCGAGCAGTACTTC. Its translation is CSARRPRTGGVEQYF.

This clonotype was detected a few times. The chain employs TRBV29-1 and TRBJ2-6, with D perhaps matching TRBD2 (5 bases). Trimming stripped 2 bases from V and 0 bases from J, with 20 bases between. The CDR3 sequence is 19 residues long. Per the germline V gene, CDR1 is SQVTM and CDR2 is ANQGSEA. CDR3 residues: CSVESPEAYGDSGANVLTF. The CDR3 DNA sequence: TGCAGCGTTGAAAGCCCGGAGGCATATGGAGACTCTGGGGCCAACGTCCTGACTTTC.

This clonotype was found many times. V and J are TRBV30 and TRBJ2-7; maybe TRBD2 (6 bases). V lost 7 bases and J lost 0, with 16 bases in between. The germline gives CDR1 GTSNPN, CDR2 SVGIG (reference sequence). This CDR3 has 14 amino acids. In DNA, the CDR3 is TGTGCCTCGCTCAGACTGGGAGGCTCCTACGAGCAGTACTTC. Amino acids: CASLRLGGSYEQYF. Full variable domain (outside the CDR3, taken from reference TRBV30 and TRBJ2-7): SQTIHQWPATLVQPVGSPLSLECTVEGTSNPNLYWYRQAAGRGLQLLFYSVGIGQISSEVPQNLSASRPQDRQFILSSKKLLLSDSGFYLCASLRLGGSYEQYFGPGTRLTVT.

V gene TRBV27 combines with J gene TRBJ1-5; possible D gene TRBD1, 5 bases. Germline V gives CDR1 MNHEY, CDR2 SMNVEV (reference sequence). The ends were cut back, 6 bases at V and 11 bases at J, with 20 bases in the middle. CDR3 length equals 14 residues. CDR3 sequence reads: CASSYSRDGVAQHF. In DNA form, the CDR3 reads TGTGCCAGCAGCTATTCCCGGGACGGGGTGGCCCAGCATTTT.

V and J are TRBV7-8 and TRBJ2-3; perhaps TRBD1 as D (5 bases). Trimming cost V 5 bases and J 9 bases, with 18 bases left between them. Germline V gene sequence: CDR1 SGHVS, CDR2 FQNEAQ. The CDR3 is made up of 14 amino acids. The CDR3 sequence: CASSDKGPIGTQYF. CDR3 in DNA: TGTGCCAGCAGCGACAAGGGGCCTATTGGGACGCAGTATTTT.

The V gene is TRBV6-1, the J gene TRBJ2-5; D perhaps matches TRBD2 (6 bases). V shed 6 bases and J shed 5 bases, with 13 bases lying between them. The CDR3 totals 13 residues. The germline V gene has CDR1 MNHNS and CDR2 SASEGT. The CDR3, as DNA: TGTGCCAGCAGGACCTTGGCGGGGGAGACCCAGTACTTC. This codes for CASRTLAGETQYF.

The chain has TRBV12-3 or TRBV12-4 and TRBJ1-5, with D possibly being TRBD1 (6 bases). CDR3 length: 15 amino acids. V shed 6 bases and J shed 6 bases, with 18 bases lying between them. The chain's CDR3 is CASSPVPGGSQPQHF. The CDR3 nucleotides are TGTGCCAGCAGCCCCGTGCCCGGGGGCAGTCAGCCCCAGCATTTT.